This TCR beta chain was documented in a study of PD-1 blockade in classical Hodgkin lymphoma. The data were produced by immunoSEQ multiplex PCR, yet TCRdb's version contains in-frame clones alone and is incomplete. In the table there are about 2,400 clones, roughly 58% of which are singletons. On this clone: Its antigen is unidentified.

Findings and caveats of the study: Baseline TCR diversity was reportedly lower in newly diagnosed patients than healthy donors. CD8+ TCR diversity did not rise significantly by C4D1, unlike CD4+. Newly diagnosed patients and complete responders had comparable diversity at baseline.

Brentuximab vedotin exposure varied among the patients, all of whom had relapsed after autologous stem cell transplantation. Best response was recorded as complete response, partial response or progressive disease. This TCR came from a human donor with classical Hodgkin lymphoma. The sample in question was peripheral blood mononuclear cells (PBMCs), obtained at baseline.

The CDR3 DNA sequence: TGCGCCAGCAGCTTGGGGACTGACGCCTACGAGCAGTACTTC. Translated: CASSLGTDAYEQYF. The V and J genes are TRBV5-1 and TRBJ2-7, with a weak D call TRBD2 (5 bases). The CDR3 is 14 residues long. Trimming took off 0 bases at V and 2 bases at J, with 9 bases between the two ends. The germline V gene has CDR1 SGHRS and CDR2 YFSETQ.